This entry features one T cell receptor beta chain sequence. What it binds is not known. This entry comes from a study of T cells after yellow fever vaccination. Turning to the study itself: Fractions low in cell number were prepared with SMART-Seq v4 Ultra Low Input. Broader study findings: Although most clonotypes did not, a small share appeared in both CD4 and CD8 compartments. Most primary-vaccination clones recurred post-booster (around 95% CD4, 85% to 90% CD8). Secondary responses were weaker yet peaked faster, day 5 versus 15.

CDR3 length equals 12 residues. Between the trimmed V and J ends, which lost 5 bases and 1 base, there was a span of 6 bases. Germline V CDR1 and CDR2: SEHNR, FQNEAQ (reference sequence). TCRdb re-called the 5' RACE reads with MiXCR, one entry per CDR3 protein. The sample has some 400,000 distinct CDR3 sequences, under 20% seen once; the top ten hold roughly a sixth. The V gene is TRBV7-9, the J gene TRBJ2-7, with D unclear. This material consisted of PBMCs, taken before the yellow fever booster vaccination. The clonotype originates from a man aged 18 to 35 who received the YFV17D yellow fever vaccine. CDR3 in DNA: TGTGCCAGCAGCGGTTTATCCTACGAGCAGTACGTC. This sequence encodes CASSGLSYEQYV.